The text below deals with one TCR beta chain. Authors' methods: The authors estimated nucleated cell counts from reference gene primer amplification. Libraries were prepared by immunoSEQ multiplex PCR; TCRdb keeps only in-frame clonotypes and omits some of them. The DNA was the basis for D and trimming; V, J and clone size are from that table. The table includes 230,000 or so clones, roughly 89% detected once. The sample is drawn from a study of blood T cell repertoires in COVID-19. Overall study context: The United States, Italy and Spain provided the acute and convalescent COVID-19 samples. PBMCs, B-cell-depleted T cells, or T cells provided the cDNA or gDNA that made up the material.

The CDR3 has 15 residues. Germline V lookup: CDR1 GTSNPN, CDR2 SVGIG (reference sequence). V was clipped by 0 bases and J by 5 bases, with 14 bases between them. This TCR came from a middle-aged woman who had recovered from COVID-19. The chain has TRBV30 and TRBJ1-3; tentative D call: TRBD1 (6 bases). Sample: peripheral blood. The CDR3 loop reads CAWSVWGGQRNTIYF. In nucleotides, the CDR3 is TGTGCCTGGAGTGTATGGGGCGGACAGCGAAACACCATATATTTT. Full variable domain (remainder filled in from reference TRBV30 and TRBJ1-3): SQTIHQWPATLVQPVGSPLSLECTVEGTSNPNLYWYRQAAGRGLQLLFYSVGIGQISSEVPQNLSASRPQDRQFILSSKKLLLSDSGFYLCAWSVWGGQRNTIYFGEGSWLTVV.